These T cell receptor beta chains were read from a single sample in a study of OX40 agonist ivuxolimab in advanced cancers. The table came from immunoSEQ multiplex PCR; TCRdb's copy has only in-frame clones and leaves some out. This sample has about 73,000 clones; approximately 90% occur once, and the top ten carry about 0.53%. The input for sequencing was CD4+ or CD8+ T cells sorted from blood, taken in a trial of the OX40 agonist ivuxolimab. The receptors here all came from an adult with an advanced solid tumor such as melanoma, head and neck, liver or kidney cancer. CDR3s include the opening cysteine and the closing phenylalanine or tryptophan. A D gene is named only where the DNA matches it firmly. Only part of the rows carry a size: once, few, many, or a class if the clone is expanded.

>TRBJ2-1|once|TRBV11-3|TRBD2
TGTGCCAGCAGCGTTCCTAGCGGGAGCAATGAGCAGTTCTTC
CASSVPSGSNEQFF
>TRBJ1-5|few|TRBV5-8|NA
TGTGCCAGCAGCCGGATAAATCAGCCCCAGCATTTT
CASSRINQPQHF
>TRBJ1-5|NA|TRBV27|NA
TGTGCCAGCAGCCCTCAATCCGGGCCTAGCAATCAGCCCCAGCATTTT
CASSPQSGPSNQPQHF
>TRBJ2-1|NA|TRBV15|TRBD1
TGTGCCACCAGCAGAGAAAGGGGACAGATCATCAATGAGCAGTTCTTC
CATSRERGQIINEQFF
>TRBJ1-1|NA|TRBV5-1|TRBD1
TGCGCCAGCAGCTCGACGACAGGGTTGAACACTGAAGCTTTCTTT
CASSSTTGLNTEAFF
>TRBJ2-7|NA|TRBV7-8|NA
TGTGCCAGCAGCTTAGCGGAGACCTACGAGCAGTACTTC
CASSLAETYEQYF
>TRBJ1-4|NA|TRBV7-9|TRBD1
TGTGCCAGCAGCCCTGGGGACGGGACAGGGCTTAATGAAAAACTGTTTTTT
CASSPGDGTGLNEKLFF
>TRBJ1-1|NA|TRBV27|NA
TGTGCCAGCCGAGGAGGGATGGGGGCTAACACTGAAGCTTTCTTT
CASRGGMGANTEAFF
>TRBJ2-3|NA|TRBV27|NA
TGTGCCAGCAGTTCAGTGGTTCCAGATACGCAGTATTTT
CASSSVVPDTQYF
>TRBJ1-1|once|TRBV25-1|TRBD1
TGTGCCAGCAGTGAATTAGCCCGGACAGGGAGCCGTACTGAAGCTTTCTTT
CASSELARTGSRTEAFF
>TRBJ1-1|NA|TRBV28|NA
TGTGCCAGCAGTTTATATCGCCAAAACGAAGCTTTCTTT
CASSLYRQNEAFF
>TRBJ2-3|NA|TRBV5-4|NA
TGTGCCAGCAGCTTTTTAATTGGAGGCAGCACAGATACGCAGTATTTT
CASSFLIGGSTDTQYF
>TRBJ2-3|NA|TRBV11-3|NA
TGTGCCAGCAGCTTAGAGAGAGCGGATACGCAGTATTTT
CASSLERADTQYF
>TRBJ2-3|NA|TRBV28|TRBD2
TGTGCCAGCAGAGAAGCGGGAGCGCGAGCAGATACGCAGTATTTT
CASREAGARADTQYF
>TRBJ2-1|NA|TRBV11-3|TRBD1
TGTGCCAGCAGCCTCTCCGTGGGGACAGGGGCCTACAATGAGCAGTTCTTC
CASSLSVGTGAYNEQFF